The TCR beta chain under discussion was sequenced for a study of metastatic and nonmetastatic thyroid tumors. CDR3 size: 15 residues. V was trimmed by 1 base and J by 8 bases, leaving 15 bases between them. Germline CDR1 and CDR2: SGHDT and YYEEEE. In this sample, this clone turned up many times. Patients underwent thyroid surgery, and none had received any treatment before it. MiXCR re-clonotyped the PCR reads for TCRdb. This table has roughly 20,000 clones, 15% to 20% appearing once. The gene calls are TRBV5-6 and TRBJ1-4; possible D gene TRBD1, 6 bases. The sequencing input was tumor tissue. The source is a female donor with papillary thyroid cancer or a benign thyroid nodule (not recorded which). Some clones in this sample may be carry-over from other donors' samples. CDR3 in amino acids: CASSLSTGLLEKLFF. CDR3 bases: TGTGCCAGCAGCTTGTCTACAGGGTTGTTGGAAAAACTGTTTTTT. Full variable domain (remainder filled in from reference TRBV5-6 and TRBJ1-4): DAGVTQSPTHLIKTRGQQVTLRCSPKSGHDTVSWYQQALGQGPQFIFQYYEEEERQRGNFPDRFSGHQFPNYSSELNVNALLLGDSALYLCASSLSTGLLEKLFFGSGTQLSVL.